These 15 T cell receptor beta chains were all obtained from the same sample, sequenced in a study of shared clonotypes between healthy human individuals. The method was immunoSEQ multiplex PCR; TCRdb's version includes in-frame clones alone and lacks a portion of them. This sample has 2 million or so clones, with around 95% found just once. Sequencing was performed on naive CD4+ T cells sorted from blood. Subset specified: CD45RA+ positively selected. These receptor sequences come from a man younger than 35 in good health.

About this clone: Other DNA sequences in the same sample also yield this CDR3. This chain uses TRBV18 with TRBJ1-1; 10 nucleotides line up with TRBD1. Losses at the gene ends were 1 base for V and 2 bases for J; bases not matched to a gene: 1. The V gene's germline CDR1 is KGHSH and CDR2 LQKENI. The CDR3 spans 15 residues. CDR3 region: CASSPLTGGNTEAFF. For the CDR3, the DNA is TGTGCCAGCTCACCACTGACAGGGGGCAACACTGAAGCTTTCTTT.

In the case of this clone: Other DNA sequences in the same sample also yield this CDR3. The chain employs TRBV19 and TRBJ2-7; a possible D gene is TRBD2 (6 bases). The CDR3 is 13 residues long. Trimming cost V 4 bases and J 4 bases, with 11 bases left between them. CDR1 LNHDA and CDR2 SQIVND come from the germline V gene (reference sequence). CDR3 DNA sequence: TGTGCCAGTAGTACAGGGCGGGGTTACGAGCAGTACTTC. Translation gives CASSTGRGYEQYF.

The gene calls are TRBV10-3 and TRBJ2-5; no firm D call. The J call may be incorrect, as the DNA end agrees better with TRBJ2-7. Per the germline V gene, CDR1 is ENHRY and CDR2 is SYGVKD. This CDR3 contains 14 residues. CDR3 coding DNA: TGTGCCAGCAGGCCCCCGGACGGAACCTACGAGCAGTACTTC. It encodes CASRPPDGTYEQYF.

The chain employs TRBV6-5 and TRBJ2-7, with D maybe TRBD1 (5 bases). The germline V and J ends were trimmed by 4 bases and 2 bases, with 15 bases remaining between them. From germline, CDR1 is MNHEY and CDR2 SVGAGI. The CDR3 runs 15 residues. The CDR3 DNA is TGTGCCAGCAGTTCGGGTTGGACACCAACCTACGAGCAGTACTTC. Protein: CASSSGWTPTYEQYF.

This clone was picked up one time. The rearrangement uses TRBV15 and TRBJ1-2; the D gene is possibly TRBD1 (5 bases). Germline lookup yields CDR1 LNHNV and CDR2 YYDKDF (reference sequence). V lost 1 base to trimming and J lost 0 bases, with 6 bases between them. The CDR3 is 14 residues long. The CDR3 sequence: CATSRAQANYGYTF. The CDR3 region has the DNA TGTGCCACCAGCAGAGCACAGGCTAACTATGGCTACACCTTC.

The CDR3 DNA reads as TGTGCCAGTAGTATCAGGGTTAAGGTGGACGAGCAGTACTTC. The encoded protein is CASSIRVKVDEQYF. The chain links TRBV19 to TRBJ2-7; tentative D call: TRBD1 (5 bases). V was cut by 3 bases and J by 5 bases, with 14 bases left in between. The CDR3 contains 14 residues. Germline lookup yields CDR1 LNHDA and CDR2 SQIVND (reference sequence).

The DNA for the CDR3 is TGTGGTACAGGGAATTCTAACTATGGCTACACCTTC. This translates into CGTGNSNYGYTF. The gene calls are TRBV28 and TRBJ1-2, with D tentatively TRBD1 (6 bases). The CDR3 sequence is 12 residues long. CDR1 and CDR2 from the germline V gene are MDHEN and SYDVKM.

The chain links TRBV10-1 to TRBJ2-2; D perhaps matches TRBD1 (5 bases). V lost 7 bases and J lost 7, with 10 bases in between. CDR3 length equals 12 residues. Germline-derived CDR1 and CDR2 are WNHNN and SYGVQD (reference sequence). CDR3 nucleotides: TGCGCCAGCAAGGGGCAGAGCGGGGAGCTGTTTTTT. This sequence encodes CASKGQSGELFF.

The V gene is TRBV11-2, the J gene TRBJ2-7; D possibly corresponds to TRBD1 (6 bases). The CDR3 totals 14 residues. The ends were cut back, 5 bases at V and 3 bases at J, with 14 bases in the middle. Per germline, CDR1 SGHAT and CDR2 FQNNGV. The CDR3 region is CASSRAQGYYEQYF. The DNA for the CDR3 is TGTGCCAGCAGCCGGGCCCAGGGGTACTACGAGCAGTACTTC. The complete variable domain, with remaining parts taken from reference TRBV11-2 and TRBJ2-7, reads EAGVAQSPRYKIIEKRQSVAFWCNPISGHATLYWYQQILGQGPKLLIQFQNNGVVDDSQLPKDRFSAERLKGVDSTLKIQPAKLEDSAVYLCASSRAQGYYEQYFGPGTRLTVT.

This clone has just one count. The rearrangement links TRBV29-1 to TRBJ1-1; no firm D call. CDR1 and CDR2 from the germline V gene are SQVTM and ANQGSEA. The CDR3 is made up of 12 amino acids. V was clipped by 6 bases and J by 1 base, with 9 bases between them. CDR3 sequence: CSVAYWNTEAFF. The CDR3 DNA follows: TGCAGCGTCGCTTATTGGAACACTGAAGCTTTCTTT.

The V and J genes are TRBV2 and TRBJ1-1; 9 nucleotides match TRBD1. J lost 11 bases, V lost 6 bases, and 10 bases had no gene match. This CDR3 is 13 amino acids long. CDR1 SNHLY and CDR2 FYNNEI come from the germline V gene. CDR3 residues: CASRDPGTGSAFF. CDR3 coding DNA: TGTGCCAGCAGGGACCCCGGGACAGGGTCGGCTTTCTTT.

This chain connects TRBV2 to TRBJ2-5, with TRBD2 identical over 12 bases. Germline CDR1 is SNHLY and CDR2 is FYNNEI. Trimming at V came to 0 bases and at J to 2 bases, leaving 1 base not matched to a gene. This CDR3 has 16 amino acids. As DNA, the CDR3 is TGTGCCAGCAGTGAAGCACTAGCGGGAGGACAAGAGACCCAGTACTTC. Amino acid sequence: CASSEALAGGQETQYF.

The chain has TRBV5-1 and TRBJ2-2, with 10 bases matching TRBD1. Germline-derived CDR1 and CDR2 are SGHRS and YFSETQ. The length of the CDR3 is 15 residues. V shed 6 bases and J 8 bases; nucleotides not matched to a gene: 10. CDR3 residues: CASTFTGTGEGELFF. For the CDR3, the DNA is TGCGCCAGCACTTTTACCGGGACAGGGGAAGGGGAGCTGTTTTTT. The variable domain in full, with the rest retrieved from reference TRBV5-1 and TRBJ2-2, is KAGVTQTPRYLIKTRGQQVTLSCSPISGHRSVSWYQQTPGQGLQFLFEYFSETQRNKGNFPGRFSGRQFSNSRSEMNVSTLELGDSALYLCASTFTGTGEGELFFGEGSRLTVL.

The gene calls are TRBV28 and TRBJ1-2, with 8 positions matching TRBD1. V was pared by 2 bases and J by 2 bases, with 4 bases of the junction left unmatched. The germline V gene has CDR1 MDHEN and CDR2 SYDVKM. The CDR3 consists of 15 residues. CDR3 sequence: CASSLSDRGNYGYTF. The DNA of the CDR3 is TGTGCCAGCAGTTTAAGCGACAGGGGCAACTATGGCTACACCTTC.

This clone has a single count. CDR3 bases: TGTGCCAGCAGTTACTGGACAGGGGGCACTGAAGCTTTCTTT. Protein sequence: CASSYWTGGTEAFF. The chain couples TRBV6-5 to TRBJ1-1; 10 positions match TRBD1. This CDR3 has 14 residues. Germline CDR1 reads MNHEY; CDR2 reads SVGAGI. The ends lost 1 base at V and 4 bases at J; junction bases unmatched: 0.